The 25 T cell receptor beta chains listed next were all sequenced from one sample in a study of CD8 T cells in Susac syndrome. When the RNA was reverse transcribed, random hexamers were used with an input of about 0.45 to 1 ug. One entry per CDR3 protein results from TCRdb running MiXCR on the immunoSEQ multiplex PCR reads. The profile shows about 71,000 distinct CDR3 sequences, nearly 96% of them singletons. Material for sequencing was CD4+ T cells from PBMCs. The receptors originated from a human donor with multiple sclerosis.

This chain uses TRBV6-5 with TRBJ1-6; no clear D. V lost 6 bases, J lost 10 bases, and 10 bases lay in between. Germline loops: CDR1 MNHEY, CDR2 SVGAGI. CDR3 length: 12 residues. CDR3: CASSLPSSPLHF. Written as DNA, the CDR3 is TGTGCCAGCAGCCTCCCGAGCTCACCCCTCCACTTT.

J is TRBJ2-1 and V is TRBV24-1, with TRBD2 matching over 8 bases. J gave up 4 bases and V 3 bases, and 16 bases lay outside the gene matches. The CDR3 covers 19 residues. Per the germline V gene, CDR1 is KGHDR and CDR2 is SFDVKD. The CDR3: CATSDPRGSGDNRYNEQFF. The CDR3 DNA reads TGTGCCACCAGTGATCCAAGGGGTAGCGGGGACAATCGGTACAATGAGCAGTTCTTC.

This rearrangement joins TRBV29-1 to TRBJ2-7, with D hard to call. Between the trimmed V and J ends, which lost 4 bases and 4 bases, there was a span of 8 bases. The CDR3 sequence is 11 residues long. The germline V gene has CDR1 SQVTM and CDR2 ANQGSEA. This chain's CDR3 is CSVGGGYEQYF. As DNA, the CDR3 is TGCAGCGTTGGAGGTGGTTACGAGCAGTACTTC.

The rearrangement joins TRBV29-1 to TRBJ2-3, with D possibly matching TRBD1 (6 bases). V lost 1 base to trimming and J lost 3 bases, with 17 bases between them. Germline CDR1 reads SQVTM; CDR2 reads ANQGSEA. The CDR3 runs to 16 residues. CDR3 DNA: TGCAGCGTTGAAGGTGACAGGTTAGGGTCAACAGATACGCAGTATTTT. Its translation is CSVEGDRLGSTDTQYF.

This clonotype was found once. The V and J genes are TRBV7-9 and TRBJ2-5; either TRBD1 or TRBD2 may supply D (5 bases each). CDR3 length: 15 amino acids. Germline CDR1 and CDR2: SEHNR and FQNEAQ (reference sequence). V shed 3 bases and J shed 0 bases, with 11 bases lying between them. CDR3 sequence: CASSFVRGHQETQYF. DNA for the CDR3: TGTGCCAGCAGCTTTGTAAGGGGACACCAAGAGACCCAGTACTTC.

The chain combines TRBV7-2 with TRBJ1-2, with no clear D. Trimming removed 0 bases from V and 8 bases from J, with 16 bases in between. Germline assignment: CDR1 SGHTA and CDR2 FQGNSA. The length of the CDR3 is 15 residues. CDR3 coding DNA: TGTGCCAGCAGCTTAGCTACGAATAATCGACCCGGCTACACCTTC. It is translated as CASSLATNNRPGYTF.

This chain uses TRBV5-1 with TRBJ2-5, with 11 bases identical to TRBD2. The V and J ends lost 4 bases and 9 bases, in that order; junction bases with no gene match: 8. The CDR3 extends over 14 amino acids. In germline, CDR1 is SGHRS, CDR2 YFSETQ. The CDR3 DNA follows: TGCGCCAGCAGCCCGATAGCGGGGGGGCCGGCCCAGTACTTC. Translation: CASSPIAGGPAQYF.

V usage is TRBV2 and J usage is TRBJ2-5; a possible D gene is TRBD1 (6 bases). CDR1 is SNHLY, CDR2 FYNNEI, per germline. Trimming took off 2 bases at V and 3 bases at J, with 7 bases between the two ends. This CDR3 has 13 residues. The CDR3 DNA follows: TGTGCCAGCAGTGAACAGGGGAAAGAGACCCAGTACTTC. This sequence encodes CASSEQGKETQYF.

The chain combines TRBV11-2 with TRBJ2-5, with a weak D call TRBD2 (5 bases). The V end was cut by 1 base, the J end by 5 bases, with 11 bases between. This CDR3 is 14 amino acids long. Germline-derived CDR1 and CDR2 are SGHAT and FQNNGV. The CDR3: CASSLAGMTETQYF. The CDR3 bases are TGTGCCAGCAGCTTAGCGGGGATGACCGAGACCCAGTACTTC.

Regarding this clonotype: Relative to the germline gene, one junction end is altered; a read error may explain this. The CDR3 nucleotides read TGTGCCAGTAGTTTAGACACCACCAACTCTGGGGCCAACGTCCTGACTTTC. Translated, it gives CASSLDTTNSGANVLTF. The genes are TRBV19 and TRBJ2-6; D remains unclear. There are 17 residues in the CDR3. From germline, CDR1 is LNHDA and CDR2 SQIVND (reference sequence).

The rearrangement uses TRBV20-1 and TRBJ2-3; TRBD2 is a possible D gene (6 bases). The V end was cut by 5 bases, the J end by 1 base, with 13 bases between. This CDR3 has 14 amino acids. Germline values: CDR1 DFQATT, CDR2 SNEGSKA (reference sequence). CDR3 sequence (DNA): TGCAGTGCTTACGCGGGCGGGGGCACAGATACGCAGTATTTT. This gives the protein CSAYAGGGTDTQYF.

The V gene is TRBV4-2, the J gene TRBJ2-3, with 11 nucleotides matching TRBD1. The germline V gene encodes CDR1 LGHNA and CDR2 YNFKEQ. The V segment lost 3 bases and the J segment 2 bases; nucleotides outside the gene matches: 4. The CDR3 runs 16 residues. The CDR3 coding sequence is TGTGCCAGCAGCCAGAGGGGACAGGGGGACACAGATACGCAGTATTTT. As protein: CASSQRGQGDTDTQYF.

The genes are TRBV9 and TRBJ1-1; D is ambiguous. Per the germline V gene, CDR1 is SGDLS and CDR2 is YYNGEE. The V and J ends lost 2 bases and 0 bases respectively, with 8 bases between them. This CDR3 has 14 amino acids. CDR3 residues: CASSVLDVNTEAFF. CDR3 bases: TGTGCCAGCAGCGTTCTGGACGTGAACACTGAAGCTTTCTTT.

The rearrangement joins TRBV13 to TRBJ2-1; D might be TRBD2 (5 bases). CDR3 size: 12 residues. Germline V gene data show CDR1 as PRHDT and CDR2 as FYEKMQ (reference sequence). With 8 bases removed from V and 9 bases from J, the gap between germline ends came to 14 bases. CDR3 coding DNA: TGTGCCAGCCGCCGGCCGGGGAGTGAGCAGTTCTTC. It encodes CASRRPGSEQFF.

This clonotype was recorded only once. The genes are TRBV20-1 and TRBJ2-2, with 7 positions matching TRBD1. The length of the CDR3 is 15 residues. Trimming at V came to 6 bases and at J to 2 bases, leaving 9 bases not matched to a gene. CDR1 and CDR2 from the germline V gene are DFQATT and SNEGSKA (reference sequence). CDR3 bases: TGCAGTGCCAGCAATGGGGACAGTAACACCGGGGAGCTGTTTTTT. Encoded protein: CSASNGDSNTGELFF.

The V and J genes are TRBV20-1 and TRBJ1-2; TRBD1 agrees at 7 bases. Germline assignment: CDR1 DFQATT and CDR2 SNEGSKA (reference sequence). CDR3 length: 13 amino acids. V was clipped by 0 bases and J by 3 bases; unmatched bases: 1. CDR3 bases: TGCAGTGCTAGAGATAGGGGGCACTATGGCTACACCTTC. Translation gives CSARDRGHYGYTF.

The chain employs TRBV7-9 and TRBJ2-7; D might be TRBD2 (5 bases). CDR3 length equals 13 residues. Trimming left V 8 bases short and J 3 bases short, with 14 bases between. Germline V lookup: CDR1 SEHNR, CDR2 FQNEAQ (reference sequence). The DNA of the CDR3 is TGTGCCAGCGCCCCGGGGATTATCTACGAGCAGTACTTC. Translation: CASAPGIIYEQYF. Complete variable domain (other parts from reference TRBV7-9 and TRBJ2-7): DTGVSQNPRHKITKRGQNVTFRCDPISEHNRLYWYRQTLGQGPEFLTYFQNEAQLEKSRLLSDRFSAERPKGSFSTLEIQRTEQGDSAMYLCASAPGIIYEQYFGPGTRLTVT.

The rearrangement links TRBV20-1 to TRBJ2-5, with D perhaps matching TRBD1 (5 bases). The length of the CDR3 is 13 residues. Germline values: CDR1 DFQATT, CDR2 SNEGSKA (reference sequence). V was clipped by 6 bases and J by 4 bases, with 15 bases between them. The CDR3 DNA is TGCAGTGCCCACTTCAGGCAGGGAGAGACCCAGTACTTC. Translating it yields CSAHFRQGETQYF.

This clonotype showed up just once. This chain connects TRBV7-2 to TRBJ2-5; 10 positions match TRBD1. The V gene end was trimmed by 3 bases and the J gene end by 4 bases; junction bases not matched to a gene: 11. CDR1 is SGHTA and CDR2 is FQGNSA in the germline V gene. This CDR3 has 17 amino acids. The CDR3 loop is CASSLIVGQGETETQYF. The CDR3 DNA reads TGTGCCAGCAGCTTGATAGTTGGACAGGGGGAAACAGAGACCCAGTACTTC.

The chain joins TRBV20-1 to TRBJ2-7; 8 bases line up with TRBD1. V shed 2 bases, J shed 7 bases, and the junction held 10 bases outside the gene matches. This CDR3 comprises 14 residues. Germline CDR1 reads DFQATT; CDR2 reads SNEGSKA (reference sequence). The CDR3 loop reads CSARISQGAREQYF. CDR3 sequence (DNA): TGCAGTGCTAGAATTTCGCAGGGGGCCCGTGAGCAGTACTTC.

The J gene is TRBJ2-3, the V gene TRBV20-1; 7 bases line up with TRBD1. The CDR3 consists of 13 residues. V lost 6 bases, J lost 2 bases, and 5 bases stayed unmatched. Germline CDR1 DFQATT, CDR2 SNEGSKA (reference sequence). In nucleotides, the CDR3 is TGCAGTGCCCGGGACAGTTACACAGATACGCAGTATTTT. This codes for CSARDSYTDTQYF.

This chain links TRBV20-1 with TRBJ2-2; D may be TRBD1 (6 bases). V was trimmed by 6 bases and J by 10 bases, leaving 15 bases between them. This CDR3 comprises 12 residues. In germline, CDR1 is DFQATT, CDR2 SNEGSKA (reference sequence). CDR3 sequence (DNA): TGCAGTGCCCTAGTCAGGGGCGAGGAGCTGTTTTTT. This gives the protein CSALVRGEELFF.

CDR3 nucleotide sequence: TGCGCCAGCAGCCAATTACCCGGGGGGATAAATTCACCCCTCCACTTT. Translated: CASSQLPGGINSPLHF. The chain joins TRBV4-1 to TRBJ1-6; maybe TRBD1 (5 bases). The CDR3 loop spans 16 amino acids. V lost 2 bases to trimming and J lost 7 bases, with 15 bases between them. Germline CDR1 MGHRA, CDR2 YSYEKL.

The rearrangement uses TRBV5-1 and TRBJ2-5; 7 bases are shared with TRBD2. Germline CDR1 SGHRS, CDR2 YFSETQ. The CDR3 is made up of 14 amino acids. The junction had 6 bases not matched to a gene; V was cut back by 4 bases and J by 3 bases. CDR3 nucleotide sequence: TGCGCCAGCAGCCCCCTGGGAGGGAAAGAGACCCAGTACTTC. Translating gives CASSPLGGKETQYF. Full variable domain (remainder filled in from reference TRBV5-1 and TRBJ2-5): KAGVTQTPRYLIKTRGQQVTLSCSPISGHRSVSWYQQTPGQGLQFLFEYFSETQRNKGNFPGRFSGRQFSNSRSEMNVSTLELGDSALYLCASSPLGGKETQYFGPGTRLLVL.

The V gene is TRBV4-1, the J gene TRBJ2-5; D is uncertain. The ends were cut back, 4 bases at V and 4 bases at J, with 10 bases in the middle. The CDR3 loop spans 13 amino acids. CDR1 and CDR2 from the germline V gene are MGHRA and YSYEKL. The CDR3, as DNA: TGCGCCAGCAGCCTGTTAGGTCCAGAGACCCAGTACTTC. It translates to CASSLLGPETQYF.